These 4 T cell receptor beta chains were all obtained from the same sample, sequenced in a study of shared clonotypes between healthy human individuals. TCRdb's table, derived via immunoSEQ multiplex PCR, lists solely in-frame clones and lacks some. This sample has 950,000 to 1,100,000 clones, with 78% found just once. Sequenced input: memory CD4+ T cells from PBMCs. Subset given: CD45RA-negative fraction. These receptors were collected from a man aged 18 to 29 in good health. Some clones in this sample may be carry-over from other donors' samples.

This clone was recorded only once. The chain joins TRBV11-2 to TRBJ2-7, with D hard to call. Trimming removed 5 bases at V and 2 bases at J, with 10 bases between. CDR3 size: 13 residues. Germline lookup yields CDR1 SGHAT and CDR2 FQNNGV. CDR3 in amino acids: CASSQDTTYEQYF. The CDR3 region has the DNA TGTGCCAGCAGCCAAGACACCACCTACGAGCAGTACTTC.

A word on this clone: In the same sample, other DNA sequences code for this CDR3. The chain has TRBV9 and TRBJ2-1; D might be TRBD2 (6 bases). The CDR3 totals 15 residues. Germline V lookup: CDR1 SGDLS, CDR2 YYNGEE. V was shortened by 1 base and J by 1 base, with 9 bases between the two germline ends. The CDR3 is CASSVSGRSYNEQFF. CDR3 nucleotide sequence: TGTGCCAGCAGCGTATCCGGGAGATCCTACAATGAGCAGTTCTTC.

This clone was detected only once. The rearrangement links TRBV7-2 to TRBJ1-2; D perhaps matches TRBD1 (5 bases). Trimming took off 5 bases at V and 8 bases at J, with 12 bases between the two ends. Germline values: CDR1 SGHTA, CDR2 FQGNSA. CDR3 size: 12 residues. The DNA for the CDR3 is TGTGCCAGCAGCGAACAGGCGGGGGGCTACACCTTC. This translates into CASSEQAGGYTF.

The CDR3 is CASGLGGTVDTQYF. DNA for the CDR3: TGTGCTAGTGGTCTGGGGGGTACGGTAGATACGCAGTATTTT. The chain carries TRBV12-5 and TRBJ2-3; tentatively, D is TRBD2 (6 bases). Germline CDR1 reads LGHNT; CDR2 reads FRNRAP. Trimming pared 5 bases from V and 5 bases from J, leaving 14 bases between. The CDR3 totals 14 residues.